The clone carrying this T cell receptor (beta chain) has a handful of counts. Its matching antigen is unknown. The data originate from a study of metastatic and nonmetastatic thyroid tumors. Whole-study context: Thyroid patients, malignant and benign, had repertoires compared across blood and tumor or nodule tissue. Findings and caveats of the study: A significant increase in TCR beta diversity was reportedly seen in malignant thyroid tumors relative to benign nodules, in blood and tumor.

Among the patients, none had received any treatment before thyroid surgery. Per the original data handling: CDR3 differences across clinicopathological groups were used to build a distant-metastasis classifier for papillary thyroid cancer. MiXCR re-clonotyped the PCR reads for TCRdb. These V and J calls are TCRdb output, not the study's own analysis. The sample shows over 25,000 clones, approximately 7.4% of them seen only once. V was clipped by 4 bases and J by 1 base, with 10 bases between them. Germline V gene data show CDR1 as SEHNR and CDR2 as FQNEAQ (reference sequence). The CDR3 is 14 amino acids.

This receptor was identified in a female donor with papillary thyroid cancer or a benign thyroid nodule (not recorded which). Some clones in this sample may be carry-over from other donors' samples. V gene TRBV7-9 combines with J gene TRBJ1-1; possibly TRBD1 for D (5 bases). What was sequenced was blood. The CDR3: CASSSTARNTEAFF. The CDR3 DNA sequence: TGTGCCAGCAGCTCGACAGCGAGGAACACTGAAGCTTTCTTT.